Listed below are T cell receptor beta chains from one sample, sequenced in a study of regulatory T cells in long-lasting Graves disease. TCRdb redid the calling of the multiplex PCR reads with MiXCR, one entry per CDR3 protein. The profile shows fewer than 450,000 distinct CDR3 sequences, about a quarter of them singletons. The sequencing used peripheral blood mononuclear cells (PBMCs), collected when the disease was refractory, from a patient treated with antithyroid drugs. These receptors originate from a female donor with Graves disease. CDR3s include the opening cysteine and the closing phenylalanine or tryptophan. A D gene is named only where the DNA matches it firmly. Clone size appears in some rows only: once, few, many, or a class for an expanded clone.

J gene	clone size	D gene	V gene	CDR3 DNA	CDR3 protein
TRBJ2-7	-	-	TRBV28	TGTGCCAGCGGACCGACAGGCACATACGAGCAGTACTTC	CASGPTGTYEQYF
TRBJ1-1	many	-	TRBV28	TGTGCCAGCAGTATTTACCTGGGACAGAACACTGAAGCTTTCTTT	CASSIYLGQNTEAFF
TRBJ1-1	-	-	TRBV18	TGTGCCAGCTCACCAAAGGAGTTGTCTAGGATGAACACTGAAGCTTTCTTT	CASSPKELSRMNTEAFF
TRBJ2-5	many	-	TRBV6-1	TGTGCCAGCAGGCCGACAGGGACTCTCGGAGAGACCCAGTACTTC	CASRPTGTLGETQYF
TRBJ2-1	-	TRBD2	TRBV12-3/TRBV12-4	TGTGCCAGCAGTTTTGGGACTAGCGAGAATCATGAGCAGTTCTTC	CASSFGTSENHEQFF
TRBJ2-7	-	TRBD1	TRBV29-1	TGCAGCGTTGGAGGTAAAGGGGGCAAGCAGTACTTC	CSVGGKGGKQYF
TRBJ1-1	-	-	TRBV30	TGTGCCTGGAGTGTGAGACATACGAACACTGAAGCTTTCTTT	CAWSVRHTNTEAFF
TRBJ2-7	many	TRBD2	TRBV20-1	TGCAGTGCTAGCCATCCGGGGGGGACCCGTACCTACGAGCAGTACTTC	CSASHPGGTRTYEQYF
TRBJ1-2	-	-	TRBV7-9	TGTGCCAGCAGTTTTACCTCCGGGACTTATGGCTACACCTTC	CASSFTSGTYGYTF
TRBJ2-7	-	-	TRBV3-1	TGTGCCAGCAGCCACGGGACCGGGGGAGAGCAGTACTTC	CASSHGTGGEQYF
TRBJ2-5	few	-	TRBV19	TGTGCCAGTAGTATGGGCGTCCAAGAGACCCAGTACTTC	CASSMGVQETQYF
TRBJ1-1	few	-	TRBV11-1	TGTGCCAGCAGCTTAGCGGAAGGTTGGCCTGAAGCTTTCTTT	CASSLAEGWPEAFF
TRBJ2-1	-	TRBD2	TRBV7-2	TGTGCCAGCAGCCGGACTAGCGGGAGGTCCTACAATGAGCAGTTCTTC	CASSRTSGRSYNEQFF
TRBJ2-3	once	TRBD2	TRBV2	TGTGCCAGCAGTGAAATGGGACTAGCGGGATCTAGCACAGATACGCAGTATTTT	CASSEMGLAGSSTDTQYF
TRBJ1-6	-	-	TRBV6-1	TGTGCCAGCAGAAGACAGAGCTCCGCTAATTCACCCCTCCACTTT	CASRRQSSANSPLHF
TRBJ2-7	-	-	TRBV12-3/TRBV12-4	TGTGCCAGCAGCCAAGAGGCGACACCGGGAGTTAGGTACGAGCAGTACTTC	CASSQEATPGVRYEQYF
TRBJ1-1	many	-	TRBV6-1	TGTGCCAGCAGGCCGGCCGGGGGACTCTCAACTGAAGCTTTCTTT	CASRPAGGLSTEAFF
TRBJ2-2	few	TRBD1	TRBV14	TGTGCCAGCAGTCACCGGGACAGGACGAACACCGGGGAGCTGTTTTTT	CASSHRDRTNTGELFF
TRBJ2-2	-	TRBD2	TRBV5-1	TGCGCCAGCAGCTTGGAGGGACTAGCGGGAGGCACCGGGGAGCTGTTTTTT	CASSLEGLAGGTGELFF
TRBJ2-7	-	-	TRBV28	TGTGCCAGCAAGCCAGGCGGCTACGAGCAGTACTTC	CASKPGGYEQYF
TRBJ2-7	few	-	TRBV6-1	TGTGCCAGCAGCCGAGGGGGGGACGAGCAGTACTTC	CASSRGGDEQYF
TRBJ2-5	-	-	TRBV12-3/TRBV12-4	TGTGCCAGCACACGGACGTGGGAGACCCAGTACTTC	CASTRTWETQYF
TRBJ2-3	few	-	TRBV6-1	TGTGCCAGCATTTCGGTGCCAGCCACGACTTTGGTCCCAGATACGCAGTATTTT	CASISVPATTLVPDTQYF
TRBJ1-3	-	-	TRBV30	TGTGCCTGGACTTCAGGGGTTGGAAACACCATATATTTT	CAWTSGVGNTIYF
TRBJ1-1	few	-	TRBV5-1	TGCGCCAGCAGAATAGGATCGCCCACCCGACGGGGGGACACTGAAGCTTTCTTT	CASRIGSPTRRGDTEAFF
TRBJ2-7	few	-	TRBV19	TGTGCCAGTGGATTCGGGGGTGACGAGCAGTACTTC	CASGFGGDEQYF
TRBJ1-5	few	TRBD1	TRBV28	TGTGCCAGCAGTCACCCGGGGACAGGGTCCAATCAGCCCCAGCATTTT	CASSHPGTGSNQPQHF
TRBJ2-2	few	TRBD2	TRBV2	TGTGCCAGCAGCTTAGCCACCGGACTAGCGGGAGGTAGCGGCACCGGGGAGCTGTTTTTT	CASSLATGLAGGSGTGELFF
TRBJ1-1	many	-	TRBV28	TGTGCCAGCACGACGGGAAACACTGAAGCTTTCTTT	CASTTGNTEAFF
TRBJ2-7	-	-	TRBV27	TGTGCCACGTATTCCAGGACAGTGTCAAGCGAGCAGTACTTC	CATYSRTVSSEQYF
TRBJ1-4	many	-	TRBV6-5	TGTGCCAGCAGTTACTCACAGGGTCCATCAACTAATGAAAAACTGTTTTTT	CASSYSQGPSTNEKLFF
TRBJ1-1	many	-	TRBV28	TGTGCCAGCAGGTCTCGAACCTCGGGGCCCACTGAAGCTTTCTTT	CASRSRTSGPTEAFF
TRBJ2-1	-	-	TRBV6-9	TGTGCCAGCAGTTACGAGGGAGTTGAGCAGTTCTTC	CASSYEGVEQFF
TRBJ1-3	-	-	TRBV6-1	TGTGCCAGCAGTGAATTCAGCCGGGGCTCTGGAAACACCATATATTTT	CASSEFSRGSGNTIYF
TRBJ2-5	few	-	TRBV3-1	TGTGCCAGCAGCCAAGACCCCCGGGAGACCCAGTACTTC	CASSQDPRETQYF
TRBJ2-2	-	TRBD1	TRBV27	TGTGCCAGCAGTTTCAGGACAGGGTCCACCGGGGAGCTGTTTTTT	CASSFRTGSTGELFF
TRBJ2-2	-	-	TRBV10-3	TGTGCCATCAGTGAGTCTCGAGTAAGGGAGCTGTTTTTT	CAISESRVRELFF
TRBJ1-1	many	-	TRBV2	TGTGCCAGCAGAGCCGACAGCACTGAAGCTTTCTTT	CASRADSTEAFF
TRBJ1-2	-	-	TRBV20-1	TGCAGTGCCGAGCGGGCAGGGAGTGGCTACACCTTC	CSAERAGSGYTF
TRBJ2-1	-	TRBD2	TRBV7-9	TGTGCCAGCAGCTTAGATACTAGCGGTTGGTACAATGAGCAGTTCTTC	CASSLDTSGWYNEQFF
TRBJ2-2	many	-	TRBV28	TGTGCCAGCAGTTTAATTTGGGGCGCCGGGGAGCTGTTTTTT	CASSLIWGAGELFF
TRBJ2-7	many	-	TRBV3-1	TGTGCCAGCAGCCAAGGTTTCCGTTCCTACGAGCAGTACTTC	CASSQGFRSYEQYF
TRBJ2-5	-	TRBD2	TRBV3-1	TGTGCCAGCAGCAAAGAGCTAGCGGAAGAGACCCAGTACTTC	CASSKELAEETQYF
TRBJ2-7	many	TRBD1	TRBV28	TGTGCCAGCAGTTTAACACAGGGGCACCACGAGCAGTACTTC	CASSLTQGHHEQYF
TRBJ1-1	many	-	TRBV2	TGTGCCAGCAGTGAGGCTGGCATGGGGACTGAAGCTTTCTTT	CASSEAGMGTEAFF
TRBJ2-7	many	-	TRBV5-1	TGTGCCAGCAGCTTTGGCCTAAACTACGAGCAGTACTTC	CASSFGLNYEQYF